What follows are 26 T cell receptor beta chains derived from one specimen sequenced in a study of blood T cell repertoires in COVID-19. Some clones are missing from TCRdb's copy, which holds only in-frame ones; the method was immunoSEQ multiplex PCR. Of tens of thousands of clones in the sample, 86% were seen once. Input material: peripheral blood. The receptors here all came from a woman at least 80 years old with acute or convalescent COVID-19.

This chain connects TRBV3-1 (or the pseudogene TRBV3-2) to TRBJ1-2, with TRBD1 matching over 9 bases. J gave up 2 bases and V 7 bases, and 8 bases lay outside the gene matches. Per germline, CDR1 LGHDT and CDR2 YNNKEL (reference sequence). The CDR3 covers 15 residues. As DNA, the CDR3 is TGTGCCAGCAACTTCCCGGGACAGGGCAACTATGGCTACACCTTC. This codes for CASNFPGQGNYGYTF.

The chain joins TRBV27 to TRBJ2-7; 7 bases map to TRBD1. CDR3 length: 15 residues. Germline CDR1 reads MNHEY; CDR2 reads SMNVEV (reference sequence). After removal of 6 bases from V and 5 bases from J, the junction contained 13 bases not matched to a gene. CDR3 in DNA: TGTGCCAGCAGCTCCCTTGAGAGGGGGCTGGACGAGCAGTACTTC. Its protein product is CASSSLERGLDEQYF.

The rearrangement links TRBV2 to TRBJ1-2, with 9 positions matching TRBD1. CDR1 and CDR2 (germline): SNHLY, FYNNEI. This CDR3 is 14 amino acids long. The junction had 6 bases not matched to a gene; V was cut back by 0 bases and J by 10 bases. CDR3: CASSEAGDRAAYTF. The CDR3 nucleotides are TGTGCCAGCAGTGAAGCGGGGGACAGGGCAGCCTACACCTTC.

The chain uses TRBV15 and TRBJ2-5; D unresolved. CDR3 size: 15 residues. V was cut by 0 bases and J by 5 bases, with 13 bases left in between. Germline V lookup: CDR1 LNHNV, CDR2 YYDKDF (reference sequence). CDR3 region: CATSRELLPGETQYF. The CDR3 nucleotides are TGTGCCACCAGCAGAGAACTGCTCCCCGGGGAGACCCAGTACTTC.

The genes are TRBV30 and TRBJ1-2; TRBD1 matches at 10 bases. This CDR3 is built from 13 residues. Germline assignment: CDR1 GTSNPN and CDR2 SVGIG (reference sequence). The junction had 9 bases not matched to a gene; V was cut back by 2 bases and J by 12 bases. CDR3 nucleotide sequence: TGTGCCTGGAGTCCCAAGGGACAGGGGAGAGACACCTTC. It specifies CAWSPKGQGRDTF.

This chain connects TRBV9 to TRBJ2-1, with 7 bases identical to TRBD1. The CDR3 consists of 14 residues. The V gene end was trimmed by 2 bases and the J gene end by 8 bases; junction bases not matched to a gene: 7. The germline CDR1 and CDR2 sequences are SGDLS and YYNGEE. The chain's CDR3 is CASSVGRGSDEQFF. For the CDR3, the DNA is TGTGCCAGCAGCGTTGGCAGGGGGTCAGATGAGCAGTTCTTC. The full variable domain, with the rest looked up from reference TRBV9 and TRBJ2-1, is DSGVTQTPKHLITATGQRVTLRCSPRSGDLSVYWYQQSLDQGLQFLIQYYNGEERAKGNILERFSAQQFPDLHSELNLSSLELGDSALYFCASSVGRGSDEQFFGPGTRLTVL.

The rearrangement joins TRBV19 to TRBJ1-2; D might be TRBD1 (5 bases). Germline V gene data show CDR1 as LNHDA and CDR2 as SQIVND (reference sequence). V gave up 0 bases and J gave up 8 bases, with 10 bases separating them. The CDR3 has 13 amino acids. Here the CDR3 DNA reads TGTGCCAGTAGTATAGACCAGGGCAGGGGCTACACCTTC. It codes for CASSIDQGRGYTF.

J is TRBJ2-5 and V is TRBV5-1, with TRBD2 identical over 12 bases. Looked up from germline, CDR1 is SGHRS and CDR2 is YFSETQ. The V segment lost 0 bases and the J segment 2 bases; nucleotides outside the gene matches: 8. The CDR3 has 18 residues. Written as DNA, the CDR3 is TGCGCCAGCAGCTTGGCCGTTGCTAGCGGGGGGGGGCAAGAGACCCAGTACTTC. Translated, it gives CASSLAVASGGGQETQYF.

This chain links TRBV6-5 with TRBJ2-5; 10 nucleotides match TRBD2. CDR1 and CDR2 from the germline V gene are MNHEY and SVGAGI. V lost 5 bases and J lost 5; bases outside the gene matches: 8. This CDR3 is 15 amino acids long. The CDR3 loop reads CASSPRTSGGETQYF. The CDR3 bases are TGTGCCAGCAGTCCCCGGACTAGCGGAGGCGAGACCCAGTACTTC.

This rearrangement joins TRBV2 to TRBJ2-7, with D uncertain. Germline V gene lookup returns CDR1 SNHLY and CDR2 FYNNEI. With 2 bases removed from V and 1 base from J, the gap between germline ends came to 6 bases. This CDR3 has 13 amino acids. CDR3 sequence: CASSETVSYEQYF. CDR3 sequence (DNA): TGTGCCAGCAGTGAAACGGTGTCCTACGAGCAGTACTTC.

The CDR3 here is CASSRGTGDKPQHF. The CDR3 DNA reads as TGTGCCAGCAGCCGAGGGACAGGGGATAAGCCCCAGCATTTT. The chain links TRBV7-8 to TRBJ1-5; TRBD1 matches at 10 bases. CDR1 SGHVS and CDR2 FQNEAQ come from the germline V gene. J lost 8 bases, V lost 5 bases, and 6 bases had no gene match. The CDR3 has 14 residues. Complete variable domain (other parts from reference TRBV7-8 and TRBJ1-5): GAGVSQSPRYKVAKRGQDVALRCDPISGHVSLFWYQQALGQGPEFLTYFQNEAQLDKSGLPSDRFFAERPEGSVSTLKIQRTQQEDSAVYLCASSRGTGDKPQHFGDGTRLSIL.

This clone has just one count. CDR3 in amino acids: CASNLAGGADTQYF. CDR3 in DNA: TGCGCCAGCAACCTAGCGGGGGGGGCAGATACGCAGTATTTT. The chain combines TRBV10-2 with TRBJ2-3; 12 positions match TRBD2. CDR3 length: 14 amino acids. Germline V lookup: CDR1 WSHSY, CDR2 SAAADI. After removal of 7 bases from V and 4 bases from J, the junction contained 3 bases not matched to a gene.

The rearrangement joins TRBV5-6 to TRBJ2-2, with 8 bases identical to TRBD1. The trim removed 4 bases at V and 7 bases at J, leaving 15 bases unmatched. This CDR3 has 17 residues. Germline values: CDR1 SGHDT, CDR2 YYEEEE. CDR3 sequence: CASSARLAGTGNGELFF. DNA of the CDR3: TGTGCCAGCAGCGCTAGGCTCGCCGGGACAGGCAACGGGGAGCTGTTTTTT.

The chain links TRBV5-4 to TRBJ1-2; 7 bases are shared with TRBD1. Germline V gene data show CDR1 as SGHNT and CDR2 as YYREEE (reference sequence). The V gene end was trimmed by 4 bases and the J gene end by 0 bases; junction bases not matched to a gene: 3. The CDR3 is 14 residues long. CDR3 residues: CASSGDRANYGYTF. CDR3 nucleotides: TGTGCCAGCAGCGGGGACAGAGCTAACTATGGCTACACCTTC.

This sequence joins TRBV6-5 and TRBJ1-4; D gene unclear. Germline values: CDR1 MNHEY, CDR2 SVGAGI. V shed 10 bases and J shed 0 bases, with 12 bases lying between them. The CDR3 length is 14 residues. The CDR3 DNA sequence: TGTGCCACCCGTCCCGGAGCAACTAATGAAAAACTGTTTTTT. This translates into CATRPGATNEKLFF.

CDR3 region: CASSPEVSGANVLTF. For the CDR3, the DNA is TGTGCCAGCAGCCCCGAGGTCTCTGGGGCCAACGTCCTGACTTTC. V gene TRBV4-2 combines with J gene TRBJ2-6, with D unclear. This CDR3 spans 15 amino acids. The V gene's germline CDR1 is LGHNA and CDR2 YNFKEQ. Trimming took 4 bases from V and 0 from J, leaving 7 bases between them.

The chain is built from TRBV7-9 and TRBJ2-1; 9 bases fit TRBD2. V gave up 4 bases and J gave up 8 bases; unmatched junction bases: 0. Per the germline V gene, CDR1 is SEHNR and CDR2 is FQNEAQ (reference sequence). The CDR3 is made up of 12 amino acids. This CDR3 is CASSWTSDEQFF. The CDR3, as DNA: TGTGCCAGCAGCTGGACTAGCGATGAGCAGTTCTTC.

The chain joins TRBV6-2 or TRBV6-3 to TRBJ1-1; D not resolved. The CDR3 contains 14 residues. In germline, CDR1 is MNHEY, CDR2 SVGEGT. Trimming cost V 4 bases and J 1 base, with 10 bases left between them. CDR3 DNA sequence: TGTGCCAGCAGTTTCCTCTCAGGGAACACTGAAGCTTTCTTT. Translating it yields CASSFLSGNTEAFF.

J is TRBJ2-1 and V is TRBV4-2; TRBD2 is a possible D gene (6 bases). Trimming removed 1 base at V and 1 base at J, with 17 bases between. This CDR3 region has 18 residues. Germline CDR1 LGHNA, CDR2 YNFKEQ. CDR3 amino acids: CASSQGVVSGDSYNEQFF. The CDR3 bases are TGTGCCAGCAGCCAAGGAGTGGTTAGCGGTGATTCCTACAATGAGCAGTTCTTC.

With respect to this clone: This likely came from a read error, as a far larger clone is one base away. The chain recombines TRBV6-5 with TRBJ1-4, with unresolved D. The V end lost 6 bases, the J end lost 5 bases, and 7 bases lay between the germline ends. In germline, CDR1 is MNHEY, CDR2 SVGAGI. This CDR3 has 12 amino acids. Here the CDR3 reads CASSRLNEKLFF. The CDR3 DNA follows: TGTGCCAGCAGCCGTTTAAATGAAAAACTGTTTTTT.

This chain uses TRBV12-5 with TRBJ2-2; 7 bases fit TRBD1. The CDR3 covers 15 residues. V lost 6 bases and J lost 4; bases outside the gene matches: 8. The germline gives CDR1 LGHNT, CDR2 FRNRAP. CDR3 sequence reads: CASGGDRAGTGELFF. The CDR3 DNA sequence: TGTGCTAGTGGCGGTGACAGGGCCGGCACCGGGGAGCTGTTTTTT.

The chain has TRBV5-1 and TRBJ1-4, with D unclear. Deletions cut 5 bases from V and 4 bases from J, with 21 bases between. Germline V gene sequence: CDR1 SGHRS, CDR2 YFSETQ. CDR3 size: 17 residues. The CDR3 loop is CASRPAGRPGFNEKLFF. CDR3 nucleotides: TGCGCCAGCAGACCCGCCGGAAGACCGGGGTTTAATGAAAAACTGTTTTTT.

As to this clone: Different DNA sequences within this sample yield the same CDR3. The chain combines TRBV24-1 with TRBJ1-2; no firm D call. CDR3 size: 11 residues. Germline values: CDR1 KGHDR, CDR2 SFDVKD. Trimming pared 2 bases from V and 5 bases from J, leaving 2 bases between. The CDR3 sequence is CATSDSYGYTF. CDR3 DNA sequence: TGTGCCACCAGTGATTCTTATGGCTACACCTTC.

The CDR3: CASSLVLIQLLNTEAFF. The CDR3 DNA follows: TGTGCCAGCAGCTTGGTGCTCATACAGTTACTGAACACTGAAGCTTTCTTT. V and J are TRBV5-5 and TRBJ1-1; D not certain. Germline CDR1 is SGHKS and CDR2 is YYEKEE (reference sequence). The CDR3 has 17 amino acids. V shed 0 bases and J shed 0 bases, with 15 bases lying between them. Variable domain in full (rest from reference TRBV5-5 and TRBJ1-1): DAGVTQSPTHLIKTRGQQVTLRCSPISGHKSVSWYQQVLGQGPQFIFQYYEKEERGRGNFPDRFSARQFPNYSSELNVNALLLGDSALYLCASSLVLIQLLNTEAFFGQGTRLTVV.

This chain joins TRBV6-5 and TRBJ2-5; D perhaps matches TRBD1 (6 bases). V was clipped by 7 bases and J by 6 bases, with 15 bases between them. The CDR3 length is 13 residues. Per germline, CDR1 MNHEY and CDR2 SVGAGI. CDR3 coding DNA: TGTGCCAGCACCCTCGACAGGCTAAAGACCCAGTACTTC. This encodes CASTLDRLKTQYF.

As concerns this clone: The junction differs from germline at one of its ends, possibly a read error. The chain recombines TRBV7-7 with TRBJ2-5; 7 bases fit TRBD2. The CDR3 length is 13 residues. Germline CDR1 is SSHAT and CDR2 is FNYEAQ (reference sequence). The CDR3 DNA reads TGTGCTAGCAGCGACGCGGGGGTAGAGACCCAGTACTTC. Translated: CASSDAGVETQYF.